Presented here are 18 T cell receptor beta chains from one specimen sequenced in a study of CXCR3-negative and CXCR3-positive naive CD8 T cells. TRB cDNA was prepared as libraries by UMI-labeled 5' RACE. TCRdb re-called the 5' RACE reads and gives one entry per CDR3 protein, without DNA. This table holds 100,000 to 150,000 distinct CDR3 sequences. The material sequenced was naive CXCR3- CD8+ T cells from blood. Described subset: CD45RO-CCR7+CD27+CD95- naive CD8+ T cells lacking CXCR3 (TNR3-). These receptors originate from a human donor in good health. Some clones in this sample may be carry-over from other donors' samples.

The V call is TRBV12-3 or TRBV12-4, the J call TRBJ1-2; TCRdb lists TRBD1, though no DNA is available to test this call. The CDR3 contains 13 residues. CDR3 sequence reads: CASSQGTAYGYTF.

The rearrangement uses TRBV7-8 and TRBJ2-1. Germline CDR1 and CDR2: SGHVS and FQNEAQ. This CDR3 is 14 amino acids long. This CDR3 reads CASSSTPSYNEQFF.

This chain uses TRBV20-1 with TRBJ2-7; TCRdb's D call of TRBD2 is untestable without DNA. Germline CDR1 DFQATT, CDR2 SNEGSKA (reference sequence). The CDR3 contains 13 residues. CDR3 loop: CSATSGPSYEQYF.

V gene TRBV2 combines with J gene TRBJ2-3. This CDR3 has 15 residues. CDR1 is SNHLY and CDR2 is FYNNEI in the germline V gene. The CDR3 sequence is CASSENPSRTDTQYF.

The chain combines TRBV12-3 or TRBV12-4 with TRBJ2-2; no DNA is available, so the TRBD1 call from TCRdb remains unchecked. This CDR3 contains 15 residues. This CDR3 reads CASSWTGGTTGELFF.

V and J are TRBV5-1 and TRBJ1-6. The length of the CDR3 is 15 residues. Germline CDR1 SGHRS, CDR2 YFSETQ. The chain's CDR3 is CASSLADRYNSPLHF. Based on the CDR3 plus reference TRBV5-1 and TRBJ1-6, the full variable domain is KAGVTQTPRYLIKTRGQQVTLSCSPISGHRSVSWYQQTPGQGLQFLFEYFSETQRNKGNFPGRFSGRQFSNSRSEMNVSTLELGDSALYLCASSLADRYNSPLHFGNGTRLTVT.

The chain recombines TRBV5-1 with TRBJ2-7; the D call from TCRdb, TRBD1, cannot be confirmed without DNA. The germline V gene encodes CDR1 SGHRS and CDR2 YFSETQ. The CDR3 runs to 16 residues. CDR3 loop: CASSPGESGGAYEQYF.

The CDR3 region is CSARSPQDHYEQYF. J is TRBJ2-7 and V is TRBV20-1; lacking DNA, the TRBD1 call made by TCRdb goes unchecked. The CDR3 loop spans 14 amino acids. CDR1 DFQATT and CDR2 SNEGSKA come from the germline V gene (reference sequence).

The rearrangement uses TRBV28 and TRBJ2-3; the TRBD1 assignment by TCRdb is unverifiable without DNA. This CDR3 spans 15 amino acids. Germline V lookup: CDR1 MDHEN, CDR2 SYDVKM. CDR3 amino acids: CASSPPAISTDTQYF.

V gene TRBV19 combines with J gene TRBJ2-1; absent DNA, TCRdb's TRBD1 call cannot be checked. Germline-derived CDR1 and CDR2 are LNHDA and SQIVND (reference sequence). CDR3 length: 14 amino acids. This CDR3 is CASSIYRGGNEQFF.

The chain recombines TRBV12-3 or TRBV12-4 with TRBJ1-1. The CDR3 runs 13 residues. CDR3 sequence: CASSSEGMREAFF.

This sequence joins TRBV12-3 or TRBV12-4 and TRBJ2-2; TCRdb gives TRBD2 as the D gene, but with no DNA this cannot be confirmed. The CDR3 consists of 14 residues. The CDR3 loop reads CASSFVGGSGELFF.

This rearrangement joins TRBV27 to TRBJ2-7; TCRdb gives TRBD1 as the D gene, but with no DNA this cannot be confirmed. Germline V gives CDR1 MNHEY, CDR2 SMNVEV (reference sequence). The CDR3 is 15 amino acids. CDR3 in amino acids: CASSGVISGGYEQYF.

The chain joins TRBV29-1 to TRBJ2-3; TCRdb gives TRBD1 as the D gene, but with no DNA this cannot be confirmed. This CDR3 is built from 12 residues. Germline CDR1 SQVTM, CDR2 ANQGSEA. The CDR3 sequence is CSGTGLSDTQYF.

This chain links TRBV15 with TRBJ1-2; TCRdb's assignment of TRBD1 cannot be checked, as there is no DNA. The CDR3 loop spans 16 amino acids. The V gene's germline CDR1 is LNHNV and CDR2 YYDKDF (reference sequence). CDR3 residues: CATSREPPTAGTGYTF.

The V gene is TRBV15, the J gene TRBJ2-3; TCRdb calls TRBD1, which cannot be checked without DNA. Germline V gene lookup returns CDR1 LNHNV and CDR2 YYDKDF (reference sequence). The CDR3 length is 16 residues. The CDR3 is CATSREGGGLRDTQYF. The entire variable domain, with the rest obtained from reference TRBV15 and TRBJ2-3, is as follows: DAMVIQNPRYQVTQFGKPVTLSCSQTLNHNVMYWYQQKSSQAPKLLFHYYDKDFNNEADTPDNFQSRRPNTSFCFLDIRSPGLGDTAMYLCATSREGGGLRDTQYFGPGTRLTVL.

This chain links TRBV28 with TRBJ2-1; no DNA is available, so the TRBD1 call from TCRdb remains unchecked. CDR3 length: 11 amino acids. The germline gives CDR1 MDHEN, CDR2 SYDVKM. The CDR3 sequence: CGSSPWAEQFF. The full variable domain, with the rest looked up from reference TRBV28 and TRBJ2-1, is DVKVTQSSRYLVKRTGEKVFLECVQDMDHENMFWYRQDPGLGLRLIYFSYDVKMKEKGDIPEGYSVSREKKERFSLILESASTNQTSMYLCGSSPWAEQFFGPGTRLTVL.

This chain connects TRBV20-1 to TRBJ2-1; without DNA, the TCRdb call of TRBD2 cannot be checked. Germline CDR1 reads DFQATT; CDR2 reads SNEGSKA (reference sequence). This CDR3 spans 16 amino acids. CDR3 loop: CSARDIAEQTYNEQFF.